This is a list of T cell receptor beta chains from one sample in a study of human T cells and chemical hapten exposure. One entry per CDR3 protein results from TCRdb running MiXCR on the RACE reads. The sample carries around 340,000 distinct CDR3 sequences, around 7% recorded once. The source material was whole blood, sampled in connection with sensitization to the hapten diphenylcyclopropenone (DPC). These receptors were collected from a woman aged 18-29 years with alopecia areata. Some clones in this sample may be carry-over from other donors' samples. CDR3s leave out the opening cysteine and the closing phenylalanine or tryptophan.

TRBJ2-7	TRBV10-3	ATGTLKEEQY
TRBJ2-7	TRBV20-1	SARDLRGSYEQY
TRBJ1-1	TRBV6-6	ASRIDRNTEAF
TRBJ2-2	TRBV9	ASSVVRTTGELF
TRBJ1-5	TRBV27	ASSPLGVYSNQPQH
TRBJ1-4	TRBV7-2	ASSFPGFPNEKLF
TRBJ2-6	TRBV20-1	SARSTSGGNRYSGANVLT
TRBJ2-5	TRBV25-1	ASSGTVQETQY
TRBJ2-1	TRBV12-3/TRBV12-4	ASSSVAEQF
TRBJ2-3	TRBV12-3/TRBV12-4	ASSSQRGMTDTQY
TRBJ1-1	TRBV28	ASRINTEAF
TRBJ2-1	TRBV27	ASSLYLADEQF
TRBJ1-1	TRBV12-3/TRBV12-4	ASSTAAILNTEAF
TRBJ1-4	TRBV20-1	SATPSRDEKLF
TRBJ2-7	TRBV29-1	SVEGADYEQY
TRBJ2-7	TRBV3-1	ASSGDRGDEQY
TRBJ2-1	TRBV11-2	ASSLVKLAGGRSYNEQF
TRBJ1-2	TRBV12-3/TRBV12-4	ASSSASGQGDYGYT
TRBJ2-3	TRBV20-1	SASGGTSTDTQY
TRBJ1-2	TRBV20-1	SADVQGYGYT
TRBJ2-1	TRBV6-6	ASSYSRGDALRNEQF
TRBJ2-1	TRBV27	ASSWDSRANEQF
TRBJ2-7	TRBV10-3	AISERGGAYEQY